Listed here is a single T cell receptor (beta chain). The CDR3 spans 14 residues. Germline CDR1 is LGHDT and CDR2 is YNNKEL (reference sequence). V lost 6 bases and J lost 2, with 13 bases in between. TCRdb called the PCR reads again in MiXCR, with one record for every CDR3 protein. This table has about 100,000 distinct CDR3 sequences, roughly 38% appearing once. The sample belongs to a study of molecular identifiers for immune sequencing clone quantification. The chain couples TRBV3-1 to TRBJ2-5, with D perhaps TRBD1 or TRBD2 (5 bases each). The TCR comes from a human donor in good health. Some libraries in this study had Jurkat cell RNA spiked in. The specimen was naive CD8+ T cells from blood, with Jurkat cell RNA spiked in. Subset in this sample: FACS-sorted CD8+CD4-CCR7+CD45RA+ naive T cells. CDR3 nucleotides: TGTGCCAGCAGAACTCCGGGACGGCAAGAGACCCAGTACTTC. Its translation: CASRTPGRQETQYF.